A selection of T cell receptor beta chains follows, all from one sample in a study of cytomegalovirus exposure and HLA in healthy donors. Sequencing was performed with immunoSEQ multiplex PCR; in TCRdb, only in-frame clones are kept and a portion is missing. Among about 130,000 clones listed, approximately 78% were seen once. The source material was PBMCs. The receptors were gathered from a human donor in good health. CDR3s include the opening cysteine and the closing phenylalanine or tryptophan. Fields, in order: V gene, D gene, J gene, CDR3 length, clone size, CDR3 protein, CDR3 DNA. D genes are given only for firm matches. Part of the rows lack a size; the others show once, few, many or a class for expanded clones.

V gene: TRBV18
D gene: TRBD2
J gene: TRBJ2-2
CDR3 length: 20
clone size: NA
CDR3 protein: CASSPPLLAGGPSDTGELFF
CDR3 DNA: TGTGCCAGCTCACCACCCCTACTAGCGGGAGGGCCATCAGACACCGGGGAGCTGTTTTTT

V gene: TRBV6-6
D gene: NA
J gene: TRBJ1-1
CDR3 length: 15
clone size: NA
CDR3 protein: CASSYAGEAGTEAFF
CDR3 DNA: TGTGCCAGCAGTTACGCTGGGGAGGCGGGCACTGAAGCTTTCTTT

V gene: TRBV28
D gene: TRBD2
J gene: TRBJ2-7
CDR3 length: 15
clone size: once
CDR3 protein: CASSQTSGVSYEQYF
CDR3 DNA: TGTGCCAGCAGTCAAACTAGCGGGGTCTCCTACGAGCAGTACTTC

V gene: TRBV6-4
D gene: TRBD1
J gene: TRBJ2-1
CDR3 length: 15
clone size: NA
CDR3 protein: CASSDGDRGLNEQFF
CDR3 DNA: TGTGCCAGCAGTGACGGAGACAGGGGTTTGAATGAGCAGTTCTTC

V gene: TRBV7-8
D gene: TRBD1
J gene: TRBJ2-5
CDR3 length: 15
clone size: few
CDR3 protein: CASSPLGQIQETQYF
CDR3 DNA: TGTGCCAGCAGCCCCCTGGGACAGATCCAAGAGACCCAGTACTTC

V gene: TRBV19
D gene: TRBD1
J gene: TRBJ2-7
CDR3 length: 14
clone size: once
CDR3 protein: CASSQPGQTYEQYF
CDR3 DNA: TGTGCCAGTAGTCAACCGGGACAGACCTACGAGCAGTACTTC

V gene: TRBV5-1
D gene: NA
J gene: TRBJ2-5
CDR3 length: 15
clone size: NA
CDR3 protein: CASSLELTAQETQYF
CDR3 DNA: TGCGCCAGCAGCTTGGAGCTGACAGCCCAAGAGACCCAGTACTTC

V gene: TRBV7-8
D gene: NA
J gene: TRBJ1-2
CDR3 length: 15
clone size: NA
CDR3 protein: CASSPNGQGSYGYTF
CDR3 DNA: TGTGCCAGCAGCCCTAACGGGCAGGGTAGCTATGGCTACACCTTC

V gene: TRBV5-5
D gene: NA
J gene: TRBJ2-7
CDR3 length: 13
clone size: NA
CDR3 protein: CASSYSGINEQYF
CDR3 DNA: TGTGCCAGCAGCTACAGCGGAATTAACGAGCAGTACTTC

V gene: TRBV7-9
D gene: NA
J gene: TRBJ2-3
CDR3 length: 17
clone size: once
CDR3 protein: CSSSLFTWRAGTDTQYF
CDR3 DNA: TGTTCCAGCAGCTTATTCACCTGGCGAGCAGGGACAGATACGCAGTATTTT

V gene: TRBV6-6
D gene: TRBD2
J gene: TRBJ2-3
CDR3 length: 15
clone size: few
CDR3 protein: CASSSTSGRSGTQYF
CDR3 DNA: TGTGCCAGCAGTTCAACTAGCGGGAGGAGCGGTACGCAGTATTTT

V gene: TRBV7-9
D gene: TRBD1
J gene: TRBJ2-7
CDR3 length: 17
clone size: NA
CDR3 protein: CSSSLLETGASSYEQYF
CDR3 DNA: TGTTCCAGCAGCTTACTCGAAACAGGGGCGTCCTCCTACGAGCAGTACTTC

V gene: TRBV5-1
D gene: TRBD2
J gene: TRBJ2-1
CDR3 length: 14
clone size: few
CDR3 protein: CASSLALAGNEQFF
CDR3 DNA: TGCGCCAGCAGCTTGGCCCTAGCGGGCAATGAGCAGTTCTTC

V gene: TRBV5-1
D gene: TRBD2
J gene: TRBJ2-3
CDR3 length: 16
clone size: NA
CDR3 protein: CASSLVVLAGQDTQYF
CDR3 DNA: TGCGCCAGCAGCTTGGTAGTACTAGCGGGACAGGATACGCAGTATTTT

V gene: TRBV5-1
D gene: NA
J gene: TRBJ2-5
CDR3 length: 15
clone size: NA
CDR3 protein: CASSLSGGQGETQYF
CDR3 DNA: TGCGCCAGCAGCTTATCCGGGGGGCAGGGGGAGACCCAGTACTTC

V gene: TRBV7-9
D gene: NA
J gene: TRBJ2-3
CDR3 length: 16
clone size: NA
CDR3 protein: CASRPWGGSSTDTQYF
CDR3 DNA: TGTGCCAGCAGACCCTGGGGCGGATCTAGCACAGATACGCAGTATTTT

V gene: TRBV6-1
D gene: TRBD1
J gene: TRBJ1-5
CDR3 length: 15
clone size: NA
CDR3 protein: CASSASTGSSQPQHF
CDR3 DNA: TGTGCCAGCAGTGCTTCGACAGGGAGCAGTCAGCCCCAGCATTTT

V gene: TRBV28
D gene: TRBD2
J gene: TRBJ2-3
CDR3 length: 12
clone size: few
CDR3 protein: CASDGLARTQYF
CDR3 DNA: TGTGCCAGCGACGGACTAGCTCGGACGCAGTATTTT

V gene: TRBV27
D gene: NA
J gene: TRBJ2-3
CDR3 length: 15
clone size: NA
CDR3 protein: CASRRRYGGPDTQYF
CDR3 DNA: TGTGCCAGCAGACGCCGCTATGGTGGGCCAGATACGCAGTATTTT

V gene: TRBV10-3
D gene: TRBD2
J gene: TRBJ2-3
CDR3 length: 16
clone size: NA
CDR3 protein: CAISEPSGGWTDTQYF
CDR3 DNA: TGTGCCATCAGTGAGCCAAGCGGGGGATGGACAGATACGCAGTATTTT

V gene: TRBV5-6
D gene: NA
J gene: TRBJ1-3
CDR3 length: 16
clone size: NA
CDR3 protein: CASRNGHSKSGNTIYF
CDR3 DNA: TGTGCCAGCAGAAATGGACATTCTAAGTCAGGAAACACCATATATTTT

V gene: TRBV19
D gene: TRBD2
J gene: TRBJ2-3
CDR3 length: 19
clone size: NA
CDR3 protein: CASSNGPSGQQIRADTQYF
CDR3 DNA: TGTGCCAGTAGTAATGGACCTAGCGGCCAACAAATAAGGGCAGATACGCAGTATTTT

V gene: TRBV6-5
D gene: NA
J gene: TRBJ1-2
CDR3 length: 13
clone size: NA
CDR3 protein: CASSYLGANGYTF
CDR3 DNA: TGTGCCAGCAGTTACTTAGGGGCGAATGGCTACACCTTC

V gene: TRBV7-2
D gene: NA
J gene: TRBJ2-3
CDR3 length: 14
clone size: NA
CDR3 protein: CASSLGPGTRTQYF
CDR3 DNA: TGTGCCAGCAGCTTAGGGCCAGGTACTAGGACGCAGTATTTT

V gene: TRBV6-1
D gene: NA
J gene: TRBJ2-7
CDR3 length: 12
clone size: NA
CDR3 protein: CASSYSSYEQYF
CDR3 DNA: TGTGCCAGCAGCTACAGCTCCTACGAGCAGTACTTC

V gene: TRBV23-1
D gene: NA
J gene: TRBJ2-1
CDR3 length: 20
clone size: NA
CDR3 protein: CASSQWLTDGGERVNNEQFF
CDR3 DNA: TGCGCCAGCAGTCAATGGCTAACCGACGGGGGTGAGCGGGTCAACAATGAGCAGTTCTTC

V gene: TRBV15
D gene: NA
J gene: TRBJ2-7
CDR3 length: 15
clone size: NA
CDR3 protein: CATSSLMTGDHEQYF
CDR3 DNA: TGTGCCACCAGCAGCCTTATGACGGGAGACCACGAGCAGTACTTC

V gene: TRBV2
D gene: TRBD2
J gene: TRBJ2-3
CDR3 length: 14
clone size: NA
CDR3 protein: CASSEAGGADTQYF
CDR3 DNA: TGTGCCAGCAGTGAAGCGGGAGGGGCAGATACGCAGTATTTT

V gene: TRBV7-7
D gene: TRBD1
J gene: TRBJ2-2
CDR3 length: 15
clone size: NA
CDR3 protein: CASSPGTGGTGELFF
CDR3 DNA: TGTGCCAGCAGCCCCGGGACAGGCGGAACCGGGGAGCTGTTTTTT

V gene: TRBV10-3
D gene: TRBD1
J gene: TRBJ1-1
CDR3 length: 15
clone size: NA
CDR3 protein: CAISDAGTGNTEAFF
CDR3 DNA: TGTGCCATCAGTGATGCCGGGACAGGGAACACTGAAGCTTTCTTT

V gene: TRBV11-2
D gene: NA
J gene: TRBJ1-1
CDR3 length: 13
clone size: NA
CDR3 protein: CASSLSRNTEAFF
CDR3 DNA: TGTGCCAGCAGCTTATCCAGAAACACTGAAGCTTTCTTT

V gene: TRBV9
D gene: NA
J gene: TRBJ1-2
CDR3 length: 15
clone size: NA
CDR3 protein: CASSVGKHESNGYTF
CDR3 DNA: TGTGCCAGCAGCGTAGGTAAGCACGAGTCTAATGGCTACACCTTC

V gene: TRBV30
D gene: TRBD1
J gene: TRBJ2-2
CDR3 length: 14
clone size: once
CDR3 protein: CAWGGTGVAGELFF
CDR3 DNA: TGTGCCTGGGGCGGGACAGGGGTTGCCGGGGAGCTGTTTTTT

V gene: TRBV15
D gene: TRBD1
J gene: TRBJ2-1
CDR3 length: 16
clone size: NA
CDR3 protein: CATSRGGGQGVHEQFF
CDR3 DNA: TGTGCCACCAGCAGAGGTGGAGGACAGGGTGTCCATGAGCAGTTCTTC

V gene: TRBV6-6
D gene: NA
J gene: TRBJ2-1
CDR3 length: 15
clone size: NA
CDR3 protein: CASSYPALGAHEQFF
CDR3 DNA: TGTGCCAGCAGTTACCCAGCACTGGGGGCCCATGAGCAGTTCTTC

V gene: TRBV28
D gene: TRBD1
J gene: TRBJ2-7
CDR3 length: 12
clone size: NA
CDR3 protein: CASRTGGYEQYF
CDR3 DNA: TGTGCCAGCCGAACAGGGGGCTACGAGCAGTACTTC

V gene: TRBV6-6
D gene: TRBD1
J gene: TRBJ2-5
CDR3 length: 16
clone size: NA
CDR3 protein: CASSIPRTGGRETQYF
CDR3 DNA: TGTGCCAGCAGTATCCCGAGGACAGGGGGACGAGAGACCCAGTACTTC

V gene: TRBV6-1
D gene: TRBD2
J gene: TRBJ2-7
CDR3 length: 15
clone size: NA
CDR3 protein: CASSVGLAGSYEQYF
CDR3 DNA: TGTGCCAGCAGTGTCGGACTAGCGGGTTCCTACGAGCAGTACTTC

V gene: TRBV28
D gene: NA
J gene: TRBJ2-7
CDR3 length: 15
clone size: NA
CDR3 protein: CASSLFSGGSYEQYF
CDR3 DNA: TGTGCCAGCAGTTTATTCTCCGGGGGCTCCTACGAGCAGTACTTC

V gene: TRBV6-5
D gene: NA
J gene: TRBJ2-7
CDR3 length: 15
clone size: NA
CDR3 protein: CASSSGENPTYEQYF
CDR3 DNA: TGTGCCAGCAGTTCAGGGGAGAACCCAACCTACGAGCAGTACTTC

V gene: TRBV2
D gene: NA
J gene: TRBJ1-2
CDR3 length: 14
clone size: NA
CDR3 protein: CASSERRTYYGYTF
CDR3 DNA: TGTGCCAGCAGTGAACGGAGGACTTACTATGGCTACACCTTC

V gene: TRBV6-6
D gene: TRBD1
J gene: TRBJ2-1
CDR3 length: 16
clone size: NA
CDR3 protein: CASSYSTQGANNEQFF
CDR3 DNA: TGTGCCAGCAGTTACTCGACTCAGGGGGCCAACAATGAGCAGTTCTTC

V gene: TRBV6-5
D gene: TRBD1
J gene: TRBJ2-1
CDR3 length: 14
clone size: NA
CDR3 protein: CASSSGQGAYEQFF
CDR3 DNA: TGTGCCAGCAGTTCTGGACAGGGGGCCTATGAGCAGTTCTTC

V gene: TRBV6-5
D gene: TRBD2
J gene: TRBJ2-2
CDR3 length: 16
clone size: NA
CDR3 protein: CASSYGAGVSTGELFF
CDR3 DNA: TGTGCCAGCAGCTACGGGGCGGGAGTAAGCACCGGGGAGCTGTTTTTT

V gene: TRBV28
D gene: TRBD1
J gene: TRBJ2-2
CDR3 length: 15
clone size: NA
CDR3 protein: CASSHRGYYTGELFF
CDR3 DNA: TGTGCCAGCAGTCACAGGGGGTATTATACCGGGGAGCTGTTTTTT

V gene: TRBV6-5
D gene: TRBD1
J gene: TRBJ2-5
CDR3 length: 15
clone size: few
CDR3 protein: CASSRDRGPQETQYF
CDR3 DNA: TGTGCCAGCAGCCGGGACAGGGGCCCCCAAGAGACCCAGTACTTC

V gene: TRBV7-9
D gene: TRBD1
J gene: TRBJ1-2
CDR3 length: 15
clone size: NA
CDR3 protein: CSSSPPGTGGYGYTF
CDR3 DNA: TGTTCCAGCAGCCCGCCCGGGACAGGCGGGTATGGCTACACCTTC